This TCR beta chain came from a study of blood T cell repertoires in COVID-19. On the study more broadly: There were acute and convalescent COVID-19 samples, and they came from the United States, Italy and Spain. The analysed material was cDNA or gDNA that came from T cells, B-cell-depleted T cells, or PBMCs.

CDR3 length: 14 amino acids. CDR1 is LNHDA, CDR2 SQIVND, per germline (reference sequence). Regarding this clone: At one of its ends the junction is not consistent with the germline gene, which may arise from a read error.

Study processing details: Amplification with reference gene primers provided the estimates of nucleated cell counts. TCRdb keeps only in-frame clones here, not all; method: immunoSEQ multiplex PCR. For V, J and clone size, that table is used; D and trimming come from the DNA. The data hold 150,000 to 180,000 clones, with roughly 80% observed a single time. This TCR was recovered from a man older than 75 with acute or convalescent COVID-19. The J gene is TRBJ2-1, the V gene TRBV19; no definite D call. Sample: peripheral blood. CDR3 in DNA: TGTGCCAGTAGTAAGCTTTTCTCCGACAATGAGCAGTTCTTC. This gives the protein CASSKLFSDNEQFF.